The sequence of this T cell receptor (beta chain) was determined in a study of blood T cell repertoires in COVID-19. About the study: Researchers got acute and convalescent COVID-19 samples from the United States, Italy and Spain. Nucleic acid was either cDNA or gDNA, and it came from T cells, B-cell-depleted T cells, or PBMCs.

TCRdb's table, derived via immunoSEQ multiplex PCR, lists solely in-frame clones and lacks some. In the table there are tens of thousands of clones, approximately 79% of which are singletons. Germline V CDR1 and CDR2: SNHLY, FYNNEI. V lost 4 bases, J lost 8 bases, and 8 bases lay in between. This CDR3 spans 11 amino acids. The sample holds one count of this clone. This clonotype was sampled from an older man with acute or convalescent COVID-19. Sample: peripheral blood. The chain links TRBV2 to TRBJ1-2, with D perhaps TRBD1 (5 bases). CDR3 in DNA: TGTGCCAGCAGTGCAGGGTCAGGCTACACCTTC. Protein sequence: CASSAGSGYTF.